This T cell receptor beta chain came from a study of T cell responses to AZD1222 COVID-19 vaccine. Study findings and constraints: Following two doses of AZD1222, Spike-specific TCR breadth and depth rose. No repertoire was sampled before or during the peak T cell response, only after it. Spike regions recognized by vaccine-associated CD4 TCRs spanned the protein, led by 160-218 and 743-854.

Points on this clone: What it binds is not known.

Repertoires were generated with immunoSEQ multiplex PCR, while TCRdb's copy carries only in-frame clones and drops some. The data hold 95,000 to 150,000 clones, with 92% observed a single time. In germline, CDR1 is KGHSH, CDR2 LQKENI. Trimming removed 2 bases from V and 5 bases from J, with 9 bases in between. The CDR3 totals 14 residues. The material was peripheral blood, obtained on day 0 of AZD1222 vaccination. The clonotype was recovered from an adult in good health. The chain has TRBV18 and TRBJ2-2; D is uncertain. CDR3 coding DNA: TGTGCCAGCTCACCATATATGGTAACCGGGGAGCTGTTTTTT. Translating gives CASSPYMVTGELFF.